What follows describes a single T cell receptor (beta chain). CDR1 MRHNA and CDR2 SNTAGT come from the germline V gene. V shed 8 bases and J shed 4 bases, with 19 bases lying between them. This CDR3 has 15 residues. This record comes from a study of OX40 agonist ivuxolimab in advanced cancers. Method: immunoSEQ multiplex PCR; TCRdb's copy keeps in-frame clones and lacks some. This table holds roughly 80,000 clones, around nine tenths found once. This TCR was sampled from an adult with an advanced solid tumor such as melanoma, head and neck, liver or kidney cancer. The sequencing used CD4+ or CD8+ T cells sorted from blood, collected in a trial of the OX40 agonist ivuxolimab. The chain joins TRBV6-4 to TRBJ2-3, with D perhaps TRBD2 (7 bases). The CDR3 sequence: CASALRGAFADTQYF. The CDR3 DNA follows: TGTGCCAGCGCCCTACGGGGGGCGTTTGCAGATACGCAGTATTTT.